The following is a T cell receptor beta chain sequence with its context. Its target is unknown. These data come from a study of T cells in tumors after PD-1 blockade. Points from the study as a whole: In squamous cell carcinoma, over 40% of expanded exhausted clones were novel. Blood contained approximately 43% of the tumor's TCR clonotypes.

Method: immunoSEQ multiplex PCR; TCRdb's copy keeps in-frame clones and lacks some. This table holds over 3,000 clones, 62% found once. Each patient got pembrolizumab 200 mg every 3 weeks or cemiplimab 350 mg every 2 weeks. Post-treatment squamous cell carcinoma samples were taken on average 31 days after treatment start. The CDR3 runs to 15 residues. The J segment lost 3 bases and the V segment lost 6 bases, leaving 9 bases of the junction unmatched. Germline lookup yields CDR1 MDHEN and CDR2 SYDVKM. This specimen was tumor tissue, taken after anti-PD-1 treatment. This TCR was sampled from a human donor with cutaneous squamous cell carcinoma. The rearrangement joins TRBV28 to TRBJ1-2; 8 positions match TRBD1. This chain's CDR3 is CASREQGARDYGYTF. CDR3 in DNA: TGTGCCAGCAGAGAGCAGGGGGCGCGGGACTATGGCTACACCTTC.